The entry that follows covers one T cell receptor (beta chain) sequence. What it recognizes is unknown. The data stem from a study of long-term antiretroviral therapy in people with HIV. The study, taken as a whole, reports: Upon ART, diversity increased but remained lower than transplant donor controls. Relative to control repertoires, HIV repertoires exhibited narrower CDR3 length ranges. Blood, drawn from the mid-2000s to the late 2010s, may reflect older ART regimens.

The CDR3 loop spans 15 amino acids. Germline-derived CDR1 and CDR2 are ENHRY and SYGVKD. V was clipped by 0 bases and J by 8 bases, with 16 bases between them. Roughly 0.95-11 million cryopreserved PBMC were held in samples before DNA extraction. The authors ran the immunoSEQ assay, v3.0, at survey level. Assay used: immunoSEQ multiplex PCR; TCRdb lists only in-frame clones, some missing. The sample contains more than 25,000 clones, roughly 97% of which appear only once. The sample here was unsorted PBMCs, taken 7.6 years after starting antiretroviral therapy. This clonotype originated in a man aged 25-45 years with HIV. The gene calls are TRBV10-3 and TRBJ1-1; D unresolved. The CDR3, as DNA: TGTGCCATCAGTGAGTCGGTCGCTGCTGGTAGGGAAGCTTTCTTT. Translated: CAISESVAAGREAFF.